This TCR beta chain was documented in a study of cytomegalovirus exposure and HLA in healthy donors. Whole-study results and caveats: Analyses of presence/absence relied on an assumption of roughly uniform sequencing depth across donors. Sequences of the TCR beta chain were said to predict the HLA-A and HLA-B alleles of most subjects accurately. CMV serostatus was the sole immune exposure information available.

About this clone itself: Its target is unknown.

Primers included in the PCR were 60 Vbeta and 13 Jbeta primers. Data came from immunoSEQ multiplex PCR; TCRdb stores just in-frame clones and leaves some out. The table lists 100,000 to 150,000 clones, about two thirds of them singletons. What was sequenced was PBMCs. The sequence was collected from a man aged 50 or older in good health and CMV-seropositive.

CDR3 DNA sequence: TGTGCCAGCAGCTCGGACAGGGGGACTGAAGCTTTCTTT. Protein sequence: CASSSDRGTEAFF. This chain joins TRBV5-4 and TRBJ1-1; 10 bases align to TRBD1. V shed 3 bases, J shed 5 bases, and the junction held 1 base outside the gene matches. CDR3 length: 13 residues. Germline V gene data show CDR1 as SGHNT and CDR2 as YYREEE (reference sequence). Looking up the rest from reference TRBV5-4 and TRBJ1-1 gives the full variable domain: ETGVTQSPTHLIKTRGQQVTLRCSSQSGHNTVSWYQQALGQGPQFIFQYYREEENGRGNFPPRFSGLQFPNYSSELNVNALELDDSALYLCASSSDRGTEAFFGQGTRLTVV.